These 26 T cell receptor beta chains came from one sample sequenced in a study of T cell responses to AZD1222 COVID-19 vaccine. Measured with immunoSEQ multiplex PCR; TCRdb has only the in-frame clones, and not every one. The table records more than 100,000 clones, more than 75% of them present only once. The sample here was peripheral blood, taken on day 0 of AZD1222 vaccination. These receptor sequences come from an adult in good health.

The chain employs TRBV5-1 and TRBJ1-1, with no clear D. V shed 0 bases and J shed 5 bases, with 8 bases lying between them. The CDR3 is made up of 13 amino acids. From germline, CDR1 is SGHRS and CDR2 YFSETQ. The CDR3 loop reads CASSLEGRTEAFF. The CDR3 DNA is TGCGCCAGCAGCTTGGAGGGTCGAACTGAAGCTTTCTTT.

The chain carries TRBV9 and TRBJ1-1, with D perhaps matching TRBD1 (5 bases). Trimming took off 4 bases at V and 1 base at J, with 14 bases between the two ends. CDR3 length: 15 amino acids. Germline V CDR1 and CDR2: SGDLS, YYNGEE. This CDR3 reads CASSLMGEGNTEAFF. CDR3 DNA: TGTGCCAGCAGCTTAATGGGGGAGGGGAACACTGAAGCTTTCTTT.

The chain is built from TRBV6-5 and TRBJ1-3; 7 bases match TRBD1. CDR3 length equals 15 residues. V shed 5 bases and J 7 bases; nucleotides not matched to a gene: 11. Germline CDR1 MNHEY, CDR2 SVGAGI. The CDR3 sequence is CASSITGAGGNTIYF. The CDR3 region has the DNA TGTGCCAGCAGTATTACAGGGGCCGGGGGGAACACCATATATTTT.

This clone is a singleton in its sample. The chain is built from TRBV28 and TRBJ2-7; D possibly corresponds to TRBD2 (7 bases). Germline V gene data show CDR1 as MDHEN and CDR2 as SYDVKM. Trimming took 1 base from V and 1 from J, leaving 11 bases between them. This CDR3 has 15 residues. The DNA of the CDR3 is TGTGCCAGCAGTTTATTCGGGGGGCCTTCCTACGAGCAGTACTTC. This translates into CASSLFGGPSYEQYF.

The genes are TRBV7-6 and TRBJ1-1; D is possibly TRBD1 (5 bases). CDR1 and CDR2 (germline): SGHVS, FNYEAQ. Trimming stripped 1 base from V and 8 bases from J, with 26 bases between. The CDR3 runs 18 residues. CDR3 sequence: CASSLGIEGERGLGEAFF. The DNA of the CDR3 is TGTGCCAGCAGCTTAGGAATCGAGGGAGAGAGGGGCTTGGGGGAAGCTTTCTTT.

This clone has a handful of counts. For the CDR3, the DNA is TGTGCTAGTGGTGAGACAGGGATTCGCAATCAGCCCCAGCATTTT. Amino acids: CASGETGIRNQPQHF. The chain carries TRBV12-5 and TRBJ1-5; TRBD1 matches at 7 bases. The CDR3 is made up of 15 amino acids. V shed 5 bases and J 2 bases; nucleotides not matched to a gene: 6. The germline V gene has CDR1 LGHNT and CDR2 FRNRAP.

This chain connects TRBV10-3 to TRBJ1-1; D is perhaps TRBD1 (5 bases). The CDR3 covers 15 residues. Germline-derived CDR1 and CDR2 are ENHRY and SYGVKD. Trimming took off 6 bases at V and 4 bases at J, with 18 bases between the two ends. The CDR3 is CAISLGQGAGTEAFF. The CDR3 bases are TGTGCCATCAGCCTAGGGCAGGGTGCCGGCACTGAAGCTTTCTTT.

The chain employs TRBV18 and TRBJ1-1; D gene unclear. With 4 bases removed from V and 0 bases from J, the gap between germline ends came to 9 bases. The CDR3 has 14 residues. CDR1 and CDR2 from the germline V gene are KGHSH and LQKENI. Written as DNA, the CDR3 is TGTGCCAGCTCACTGATAAAGGTGAACACTGAAGCTTTCTTT. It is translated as CASSLIKVNTEAFF. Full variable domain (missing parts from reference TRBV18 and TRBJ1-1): NAGVMQNPRHLVRRRGQEARLRCSPMKGHSHVYWYRQLPEEGLKFMVYLQKENIIDESGMPKERFSAEFPKEGPSILRIQQVVRGDSAAYFCASSLIKVNTEAFFGQGTRLTVV.

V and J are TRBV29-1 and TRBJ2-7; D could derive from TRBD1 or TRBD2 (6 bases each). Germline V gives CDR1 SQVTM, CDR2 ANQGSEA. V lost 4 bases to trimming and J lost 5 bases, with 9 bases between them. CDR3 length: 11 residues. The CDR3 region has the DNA TGCAGCGTTGCGGGGGCGGACGAGCAGTACTTC. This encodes CSVAGADEQYF.

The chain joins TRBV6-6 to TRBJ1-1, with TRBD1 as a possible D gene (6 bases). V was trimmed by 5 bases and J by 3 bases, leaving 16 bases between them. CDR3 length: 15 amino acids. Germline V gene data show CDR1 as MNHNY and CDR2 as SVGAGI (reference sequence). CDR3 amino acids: CASSTPQGLHTEAFF. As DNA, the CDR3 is TGTGCCAGCAGTACCCCACAGGGTTTGCACACTGAAGCTTTCTTT.

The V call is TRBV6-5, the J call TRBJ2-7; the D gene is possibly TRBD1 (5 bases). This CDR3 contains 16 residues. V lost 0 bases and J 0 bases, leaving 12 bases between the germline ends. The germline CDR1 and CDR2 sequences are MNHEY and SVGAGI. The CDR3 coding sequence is TGTGCCAGCAGTTACTCTGCCAGGGCGAGCTCCTACGAGCAGTACTTC. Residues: CASSYSARASSYEQYF.

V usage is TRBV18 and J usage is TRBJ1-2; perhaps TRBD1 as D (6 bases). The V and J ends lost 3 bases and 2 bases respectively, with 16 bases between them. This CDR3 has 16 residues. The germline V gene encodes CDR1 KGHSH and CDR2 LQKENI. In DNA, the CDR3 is TGTGCCAGCTCACCCGTGCGGGGGGCGGTGAACTATGGCTACACCTTC. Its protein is CASSPVRGAVNYGYTF.

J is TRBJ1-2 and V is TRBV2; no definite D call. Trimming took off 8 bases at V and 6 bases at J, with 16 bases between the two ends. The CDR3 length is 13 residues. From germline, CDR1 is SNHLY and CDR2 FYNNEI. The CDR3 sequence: CASVYLSGDGYTF. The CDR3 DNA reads TGTGCCAGCGTTTACCTCAGCGGCGATGGCTACACCTTC.

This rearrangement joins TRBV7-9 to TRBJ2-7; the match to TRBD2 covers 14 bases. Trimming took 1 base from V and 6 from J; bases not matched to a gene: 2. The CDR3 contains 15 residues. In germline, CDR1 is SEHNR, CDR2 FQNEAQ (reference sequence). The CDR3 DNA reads TGTGCCAGCAGCTTAGGAGGGACTAGCGGGGGCGAGCAGTACTTC. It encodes CASSLGGTSGGEQYF. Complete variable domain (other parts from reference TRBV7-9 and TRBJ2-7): DTGVSQNPRHKITKRGQNVTFRCDPISEHNRLYWYRQTLGQGPEFLTYFQNEAQLEKSRLLSDRFSAERPKGSFSTLEIQRTEQGDSAMYLCASSLGGTSGGEQYFGPGTRLTVT.

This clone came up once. As DNA, the CDR3 is TGTGCCAGCAGTTCCAGGACGGAGCCGCGAGCTTTCTTT. Amino acid sequence: CASSSRTEPRAFF. V is TRBV12-3 or TRBV12-4 and J is TRBJ1-1; D remains unclear. V was clipped by 4 bases and J by 10 bases, with 16 bases between them. The CDR3 consists of 13 residues.

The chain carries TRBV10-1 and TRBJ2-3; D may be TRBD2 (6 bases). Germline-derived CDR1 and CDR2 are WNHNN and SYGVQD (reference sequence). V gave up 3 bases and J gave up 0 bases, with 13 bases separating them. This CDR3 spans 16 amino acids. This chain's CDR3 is CASSDFGTSSTDTQYF. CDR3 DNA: TGCGCCAGCAGTGATTTCGGGACTTCTAGCACAGATACGCAGTATTTT.

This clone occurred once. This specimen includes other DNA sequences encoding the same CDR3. CDR3 amino acids: CASSPDRDYGYTF. DNA of the CDR3: TGTGCCAGCTCACCAGATCGAGACTATGGCTACACCTTC. The chain uses TRBV18 and TRBJ1-2; D is uncertain. Trimming removed 2 bases at V and 3 bases at J, with 7 bases between. The CDR3 covers 13 residues. Germline V gives CDR1 KGHSH, CDR2 LQKENI.

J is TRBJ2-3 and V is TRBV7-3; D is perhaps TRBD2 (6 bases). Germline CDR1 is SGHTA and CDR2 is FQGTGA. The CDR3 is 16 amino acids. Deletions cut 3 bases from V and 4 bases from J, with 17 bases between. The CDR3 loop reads CASSLGFTGVPDTQYF. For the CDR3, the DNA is TGTGCCAGCAGCTTGGGCTTTACGGGGGTCCCAGATACGCAGTATTTT. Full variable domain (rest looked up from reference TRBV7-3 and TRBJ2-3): GAGVSQTPSNKVTEKGKYVELRCDPISGHTALYWYRQSLGQGPEFLIYFQGTGAADDSGLPNDRFFAVRPEGSVSTLKIQRTERGDSAVYLCASSLGFTGVPDTQYFGPGTRLTVL.

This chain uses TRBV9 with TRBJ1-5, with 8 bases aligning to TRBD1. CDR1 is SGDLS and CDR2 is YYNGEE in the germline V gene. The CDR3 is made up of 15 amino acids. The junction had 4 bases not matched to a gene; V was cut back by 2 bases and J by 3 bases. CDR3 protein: CASSVTGGNNQPQHF. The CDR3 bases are TGTGCCAGCAGCGTCACAGGGGGTAACAATCAGCCCCAGCATTTT. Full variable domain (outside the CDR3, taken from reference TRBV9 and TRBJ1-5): DSGVTQTPKHLITATGQRVTLRCSPRSGDLSVYWYQQSLDQGLQFLIQYYNGEERAKGNILERFSAQQFPDLHSELNLSSLELGDSALYFCASSVTGGNNQPQHFGDGTRLSIL.

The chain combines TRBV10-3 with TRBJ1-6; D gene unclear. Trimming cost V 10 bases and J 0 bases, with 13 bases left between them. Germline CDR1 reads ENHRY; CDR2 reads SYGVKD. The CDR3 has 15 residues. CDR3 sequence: CATQDGSSYNSPLHF. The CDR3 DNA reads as TGTGCCACCCAAGACGGGAGCTCCTATAATTCACCCCTCCACTTT.

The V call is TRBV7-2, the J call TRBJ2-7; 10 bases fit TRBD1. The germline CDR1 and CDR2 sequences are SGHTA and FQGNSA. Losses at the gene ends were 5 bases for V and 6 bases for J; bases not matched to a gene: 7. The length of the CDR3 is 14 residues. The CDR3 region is CASSRDRGDGEQYF. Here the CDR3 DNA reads TGTGCCAGCAGCCGGGACAGGGGAGATGGCGAGCAGTACTTC.

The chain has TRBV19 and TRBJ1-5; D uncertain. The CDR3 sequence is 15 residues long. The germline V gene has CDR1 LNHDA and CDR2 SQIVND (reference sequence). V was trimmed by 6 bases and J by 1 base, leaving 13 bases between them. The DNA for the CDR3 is TGTGCCAGTAGGGCCACGGAGTGGAGCAATCAGCCCCAGCATTTT. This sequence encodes CASRATEWSNQPQHF.

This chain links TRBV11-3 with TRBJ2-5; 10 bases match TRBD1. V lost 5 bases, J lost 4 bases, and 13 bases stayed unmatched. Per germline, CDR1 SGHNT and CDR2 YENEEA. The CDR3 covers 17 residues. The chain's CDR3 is CASSPRPGTGDGETQYF. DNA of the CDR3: TGTGCCAGCAGCCCACGACCCGGGACAGGGGATGGAGAGACCCAGTACTTC.

Written as DNA, the CDR3 is TGTGCCAGCAGTTTCGGCAGCACCATTAATTCACCCCTCCACTTT. It encodes CASSFGSTINSPLHF. This chain connects TRBV27 to TRBJ1-6, with no clear D. Trimming stripped 3 bases from V and 6 bases from J, with 12 bases between. From germline, CDR1 is MNHEY and CDR2 SMNVEV (reference sequence). The CDR3 spans 15 residues.

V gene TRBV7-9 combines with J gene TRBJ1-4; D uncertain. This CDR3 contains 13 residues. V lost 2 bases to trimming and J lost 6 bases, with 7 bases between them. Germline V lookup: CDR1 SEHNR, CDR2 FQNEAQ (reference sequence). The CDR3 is CASSLRGDEKLFF. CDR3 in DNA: TGTGCCAGCAGCTTACGCGGTGATGAAAAACTGTTTTTT.

The CDR3 sequence is CASSIRMWGNEKLFF. For the CDR3, the DNA is TGTGCCAGTAGTATTAGAATGTGGGGTAATGAAAAACTGTTTTTT. The chain recombines TRBV19 with TRBJ1-4; no definite D call. V lost 3 bases and J lost 4, with 12 bases in between. Germline V gene sequence: CDR1 LNHDA, CDR2 SQIVND (reference sequence). This CDR3 is 15 amino acids long.